This T cell receptor beta chain is drawn from a study of shared clonotypes between healthy human individuals. This clone was observed once. Its target is unknown. Naive CD8 isolation took CD45RO-negative cells positively selected for CCR7 and excluded terminally differentiated effector memory CD45RA+ cells. The method was immunoSEQ multiplex PCR; TCRdb's version includes in-frame clones alone and lacks a portion of them. The sample shows some 2,000,000 clones, around 96% of them seen only once. The V gene's germline CDR1 is MNHEY and CDR2 SMNVEV (reference sequence). J was trimmed by 3 bases and V by 5 bases; bases with no gene match: 6. The CDR3 has 16 amino acids. Study-wide results and limits: Generation probabilities were higher for clonotypes shared across all four sorted-subset donors than for unshared ones.

The sequencing input was naive CD8+ T cells sorted from blood. This chain links TRBV27 with TRBJ2-3; 12 bases are shared with TRBD2. The receptor's source is a man aged 18 to 30 in good health. The CDR3 nucleotides read TGTGCCAGCAGTATTCTAGCGGGAGGGCCTACAGATACGCAGTATTTT. Translated, it gives CASSILAGGPTDTQYF.